The 15 T cell receptor beta chains presented below share a single source sample, sequenced in a study of blood T cell repertoires in COVID-19. Data came from immunoSEQ multiplex PCR; TCRdb stores just in-frame clones and leaves some out. Altogether 150,000 to 200,000 clones are present, roughly 84% being singletons, with the ten largest covering roughly 4.9%. Sequenced sample: PBMCs or T cells enriched from blood (not recorded which). The origin of the receptors is a man aged 70-80 years who had been exposed to COVID-19.

The CDR3 spells CASSLGRGLFNYGYTF. As DNA, the CDR3 is TGTGCCAGCAGCTTAGGCAGGGGCCTTTTTAACTATGGCTACACCTTC. The chain couples TRBV7-8 to TRBJ1-2, with D possibly being TRBD1 (6 bases). CDR1 is SGHVS, CDR2 FQNEAQ, per germline. The CDR3 runs 16 residues. Trimming removed 1 base at V and 1 base at J, with 13 bases between.

This sequence joins TRBV30 and TRBJ1-5; the match to TRBD1 covers 7 bases. This CDR3 is built from 14 residues. The germline V gene encodes CDR1 GTSNPN and CDR2 SVGIG (reference sequence). After removal of 1 base from V and 4 bases from J, the junction contained 4 bases not matched to a gene. The CDR3 DNA sequence: TGTGCCTGGAGTGGGGACAGATTAAATCAGCCCCAGCATTTT. Amino acids: CAWSGDRLNQPQHF.

The J gene is TRBJ2-1, the V gene TRBV18; 8 positions match TRBD1. This CDR3 is built from 15 residues. The germline CDR1 and CDR2 sequences are KGHSH and LQKENI. V shed 3 bases and J 7 bases; nucleotides not matched to a gene: 8. CDR3 DNA sequence: TGTGCCAGCTCACCCCGACAGGGGATTGAGAATGAGCAGTTCTTC. Residues: CASSPRQGIENEQFF.

This chain links TRBV28 with TRBJ2-7; D remains ambiguous. Germline CDR1 and CDR2: MDHEN and SYDVKM. V lost 5 bases and J lost 2, with 19 bases in between. This CDR3 has 16 amino acids. The CDR3 loop is CASSLNLGGGAYEQYF. The CDR3 DNA reads TGTGCCAGCAGTCTTAACCTCGGTGGCGGAGCCTACGAGCAGTACTTC.

This chain uses TRBV7-2 with TRBJ2-5; tentative D call: TRBD2 (6 bases). Trimming shortened V by 3 bases and J by 5 bases, and 19 bases separated the two germline ends. Germline CDR1 reads SGHTA; CDR2 reads FQGNSA. There are 16 residues in the CDR3. The CDR3 sequence: CASSLIGTSSTETQYF. For the CDR3, the DNA is TGTGCCAGCAGCTTGATCGGGACTTCATCCACGGAGACCCAGTACTTC.

The sample holds one count of this clone. The chain is built from TRBV19 and TRBJ2-1; D is undetermined. Germline V gene lookup returns CDR1 LNHDA and CDR2 SQIVND (reference sequence). The CDR3 runs to 14 residues. Deletions cut 3 bases from V and 7 bases from J, with 13 bases between. CDR3 DNA: TGTGCCAGTAGTATCCCCGGAGCACTTAATGAGCAGTTCTTC. Protein product: CASSIPGALNEQFF.

The rearrangement links TRBV27 to TRBJ2-1, with TRBD1 identical over 7 bases. The trim removed 2 bases at V and 0 bases at J, leaving 10 bases unmatched. Germline V lookup: CDR1 MNHEY, CDR2 SMNVEV (reference sequence). The CDR3 has 18 residues. CDR3 coding DNA: TGTGCCAGCAGTTTAAGGGGACAGATGATCAGCTCCTACAATGAGCAGTTCTTC. Translation gives CASSLRGQMISSYNEQFF.

This chain connects TRBV5-1 to TRBJ2-3; 9 nucleotides align to TRBD2. The junction had 2 bases not matched to a gene; V was cut back by 6 bases and J by 0 bases. The CDR3 is 14 residues long. Per germline, CDR1 SGHRS and CDR2 YFSETQ. CDR3 coding DNA: TGCGCCAGCAAAGCGGGGGGCAGCACAGATACGCAGTATTTT. Translation: CASKAGGSTDTQYF.

V is TRBV9 and J is TRBJ2-7, with 9 bases fitting TRBD1. The junction had 5 bases not matched to a gene; V was cut back by 0 bases and J by 4 bases. The CDR3 extends over 15 amino acids. Looked up from germline, CDR1 is SGDLS and CDR2 is YYNGEE. The chain's CDR3 is CASSVEGTGRYEQYF. The CDR3 coding sequence is TGTGCCAGCAGCGTAGAGGGGACAGGGAGGTACGAGCAGTACTTC. The entire variable domain, with the rest obtained from reference TRBV9 and TRBJ2-7, is as follows: DSGVTQTPKHLITATGQRVTLRCSPRSGDLSVYWYQQSLDQGLQFLIQYYNGEERAKGNILERFSAQQFPDLHSELNLSSLELGDSALYFCASSVEGTGRYEQYFGPGTRLTVT.

This clone has just a few counts. V usage is TRBV18 and J usage is TRBJ1-1, with D possibly being TRBD1 (6 bases). The V end lost 4 bases, the J end lost 4 bases, and 16 bases lay between the germline ends. The CDR3 has 15 residues. Per the germline V gene, CDR1 is KGHSH and CDR2 is LQKENI. CDR3 sequence (DNA): TGTGCCAGCTCACTATCTACAGGGCCCCCCACTGAAGCTTTCTTT. Its translation is CASSLSTGPPTEAFF.

The chain joins TRBV2 to TRBJ1-1, with D maybe TRBD1 (6 bases). Germline V gene sequence: CDR1 SNHLY, CDR2 FYNNEI. V was trimmed by 5 bases and J by 5 bases, leaving 15 bases between them. The length of the CDR3 is 14 residues. This CDR3 reads CASSPLQGRTEAFF. CDR3 bases: TGTGCCAGCAGTCCTCTACAGGGCCGGACTGAAGCTTTCTTT. Variable domain in full (rest from reference TRBV2 and TRBJ1-1): EPEVTQTPSHQVTQMGQEVILRCVPISNHLYFYWYRQILGQKVEFLVSFYNNEISEKSEIFDDQFSVERPDGSNFTLKIRSTKLEDSAMYFCASSPLQGRTEAFFGQGTRLTVV.

This chain uses TRBV18 with TRBJ2-3, with D uncertain. Germline lookup yields CDR1 KGHSH and CDR2 LQKENI. The CDR3 totals 12 residues. Trimming took off 6 bases at V and 0 bases at J, with 4 bases between the two ends. The CDR3 protein is CASSYSTDTQYF. CDR3 nucleotides: TGTGCCAGCTCGTATAGCACAGATACGCAGTATTTT.

The chain is built from TRBV24-1 and TRBJ2-5; D possibly corresponds to TRBD2 (5 bases). Germline CDR1 is KGHDR and CDR2 is SFDVKD. CDR3 size: 14 residues. Deletions cut 2 bases from V and 5 bases from J, with 11 bases between. The CDR3 nucleotides read TGTGCCACCAGTGATTACGGGATAGGGGAGACCCAGTACTTC. This gives the protein CATSDYGIGETQYF.

V and J are TRBV2 and TRBJ2-5; D is perhaps TRBD2 (6 bases). V gave up 7 bases and J gave up 4 bases, with 16 bases separating them. Germline V CDR1 and CDR2: SNHLY, FYNNEI. The CDR3 has 14 residues. The DNA for the CDR3 is TGTGCCAGCACCGACCCTCGGGGAGGAGAGACCCAGTACTTC. Translated: CASTDPRGGETQYF.

The J gene is TRBJ2-7, the V gene TRBV10-1, with 8 bases that match TRBD1. The V and J ends lost 6 bases and 2 bases, in that order; junction bases with no gene match: 6. This CDR3 contains 14 residues. Germline-derived CDR1 and CDR2 are WNHNN and SYGVQD (reference sequence). DNA of the CDR3: TGCGCCAGCAGCGAGCAGGGGGCGCCCTACGAGCAGTACTTC. It specifies CASSEQGAPYEQYF.